The clone carrying this TCR beta chain was seen repeatedly, ten times or more. The data are from a study of neurological immune-mediated disorders. A 10-nucleotide random UMI tagged transcripts in template-switch 5'RACE cDNA synthesis. TCRdb re-derived calls from the 5' RACE reads in MiXCR, one entry per CDR3 protein. The table records 70,000 to 95,000 distinct CDR3 sequences, 17% of them present only once. The CDR3 is 15 amino acids. V was pared by 0 bases and J by 4 bases, with 13 bases between. The germline gives CDR1 SGHKS, CDR2 YYEKEE (reference sequence). The genes are TRBV5-5 and TRBJ1-2; D unclear. This TCR was sampled from a woman in her thirties or forties in good health. Material for sequencing was PBMCs. DNA for the CDR3: TGTGCCAGCAGCTTGGGGCCTGCGGAAGGCTATGGCTACACCTTC. Translated, it gives CASSLGPAEGYGYTF.